Listed below are T cell receptor beta chains from one sample, sequenced in a study of CD8+CD57+ T cells in acquired aplastic anemia. TCRdb itself ran the reads through MiXCR, one entry per CDR3 protein. This table holds about 220,000 distinct CDR3 sequences, approximately 35% found once. The sequenced sample consisted of sorted CD4+, CD8+, or CD8+CD57+ T cells (not recorded which) from PBMCs. Receptors were obtained from a human donor in good health, serving as a control. CDR3s include the opening cysteine and the closing phenylalanine or tryptophan. A D gene is named only where the DNA matches it firmly. Size tells how often a clone was seen (once, few, many) or the class of an expanded clone, and some rows leave it out.

J	D	V	size	CDR3	DNA
TRBJ2-7	.	TRBV25-1	many	CASSEIGGLASYEQYF	TGTGCCAGCAGTGAAATAGGGGGGTTGGCATCCTACGAGCAGTACTTC
TRBJ1-5	.	TRBV6-1	many	CASSWRVGQPQHF	TGTGCCAGCAGTTGGAGGGTCGGTCAGCCCCAGCATTTT
TRBJ2-3	.	TRBV20-1	many	CSAPSSDTQYF	TGCAGTGCTCCTAGTTCAGATACGCAGTATTTT
TRBJ1-5	.	TRBV12-3/TRBV12-4	many	CASSFWSNQPQHF	TGTGCCAGCAGTTTTTGGAGCAATCAGCCCCAGCATTTT
TRBJ1-1	.	TRBV7-8	.	CASSSSGRGINTEAFF	TGTGCCAGCAGCTCATCGGGACGGGGGATTAACACTGAAGCTTTCTTT
TRBJ1-4	.	TRBV20-1	many	CSARDQGAGEKLFF	TGCAGTGCTAGAGACCAGGGTGCAGGAGAAAAACTGTTTTTT
TRBJ1-5	.	TRBV19	.	CASSIWRGNQPQHF	TGTGCCAGTAGTATCTGGCGGGGCAATCAGCCCCAGCATTTT
TRBJ2-2	.	TRBV24-1	many	CATSDYGKGDTGELFF	TGTGCCACCAGTGATTACGGTAAAGGGGACACCGGGGAGCTGTTTTTT
TRBJ2-2	.	TRBV29-1	many	CSVDVLNTGELFF	TGCAGCGTTGATGTCCTAAACACCGGGGAGCTGTTTTTT
TRBJ2-1	.	TRBV24-1	.	CATSGVYNGQLF	TGTGCCACCAGTGGAGTGTACAATGGGCAGCTCTTC
TRBJ2-7	TRBD1	TRBV12-3/TRBV12-4	many	CASRRQGGSYEQYF	TGTGCCAGCAGAAGACAGGGCGGTTCCTACGAGCAGTACTTC
TRBJ2-1	TRBD2	TRBV5-1	few	CASSLVPGGYNEQFF	TGCGCCAGCAGCTTGGTCCCGGGGGGGTACAATGAGCAGTTCTTC
TRBJ2-7	.	TRBV5-6	.	CASTGGTESTSYEQYF	TGTGCCAGCACCGGTGGTACGGAATCCACTTCCTACGAGCAGTACTTC
TRBJ2-2	.	TRBV10-3	once	CAISAGGAQTGELFF	TGTGCCATCAGTGCTGGGGGGGCGCAGACCGGGGAGCTGTTTTTT
TRBJ1-1	TRBD1	TRBV5-6	few	CASRPYWGQARDEAFF	TGTGCCAGCAGGCCCTACTGGGGACAGGCTCGGGATGAAGCTTTCTTT
TRBJ2-7	TRBD2	TRBV5-1	.	CASSPLAGNYEQYF	TGCGCCAGCAGCCCACTAGCGGGGAACTACGAGCAGTACTTC
TRBJ2-7	.	TRBV7-2	many	CASKPTHSTATYEQYF	TGTGCCAGCAAGCCAACCCATTCGACAGCTACCTACGAGCAGTACTTC
TRBJ2-1	.	TRBV20-1	.	CSAPSGFSYNEQFF	TGCAGTGCCCCAAGCGGATTCTCCTACAATGAGCAGTTCTTC
TRBJ2-1	.	TRBV6-4	.	CASSDYGANEQFF	TGTGCCAGCAGTGACTACGGGGCAAATGAGCAGTTCTTC
TRBJ2-3	.	TRBV25-1	.	CASSLGAGTDTQYF	TGTGCCAGCAGTTTAGGAGCGGGCACAGATACGCAGTATTTT
TRBJ1-5	.	TRBV15	few	CATMGGGETQHF	TGTGCCACCATGGGGGGGGGAGAGACCCAGCATTTT
TRBJ1-2	.	TRBV5-1	many	CASSLVQGMDGYTF	TGCGCCAGCAGCTTGGTTCAGGGAATGGATGGCTACACCTTC
TRBJ2-7	.	TRBV6-1	many	CASSGGGYEQYF	TGTGCCAGCAGTGGGGGCGGCTACGAGCAGTACTTC
TRBJ2-1	TRBD2	TRBV19	once	CASSGGAGYNEQFF	TGTGCCAGTAGCGGGGGGGCTGGCTACAATGAGCAGTTCTTC
TRBJ1-2	.	TRBV20-1	.	CSAPGRGELDGYTF	TGCAGTGCCCCGGGACGAGGGGAATTAGATGGCTACACCTTC
TRBJ1-1	.	TRBV19	many	CASSIGASTEAFF	TGTGCCAGTAGTATTGGGGCGAGCACTGAAGCTTTCTTT
TRBJ2-7	.	TRBV2	many	CASRGRGYEQYF	TGTGCCAGCAGGGGACGGGGCTACGAGCAGTACTTC
TRBJ2-2	.	TRBV5-1	.	CASSIRRGGTGELFF	TGCGCCAGCAGTATCCGCAGGGGAGGTACCGGGGAGCTGTTTTTT
TRBJ1-6	.	TRBV6-1	.	CASSEGVFKLRNNSPLHF	TGTGCCAGCAGTGAGGGCGTGTTCAAGCTAAGGAATAATTCACCCCTCCACTTT
TRBJ1-2	.	TRBV7-6	.	CASRASGANYGYTF	TGTGCCAGCAGAGCGTCGGGAGCTAACTATGGCTACACCTTC
TRBJ1-1	.	TRBV4-1	.	CASSHLGGMNTEAFF	TGCGCCAGCAGCCACCTAGGAGGAATGAACACTGAAGCTTTCTTT
TRBJ2-1	.	TRBV12-5	few	CASGPEWNEQFF	TGTGCTAGTGGTCCCGAGTGGAATGAGCAGTTCTTC
TRBJ2-3	TRBD2	TRBV7-9	.	CASSLGGSTGTQYF	TGTGCCAGCAGCTTAGGCGGGAGCACAGGTACGCAGTATTTT
TRBJ1-5	.	TRBV19	few	CASSIDPTGRNQPQHF	TGTGCCAGTAGTATAGATCCGACAGGACGCAATCAGCCCCAGCATTTT
TRBJ2-1	.	TRBV6-2/TRBV6-3	.	CASSYSGFGTGYEQFF	TGTGCCAGCAGTTACTCGGGGTTTGGCACTGGCTATGAGCAGTTCTTC